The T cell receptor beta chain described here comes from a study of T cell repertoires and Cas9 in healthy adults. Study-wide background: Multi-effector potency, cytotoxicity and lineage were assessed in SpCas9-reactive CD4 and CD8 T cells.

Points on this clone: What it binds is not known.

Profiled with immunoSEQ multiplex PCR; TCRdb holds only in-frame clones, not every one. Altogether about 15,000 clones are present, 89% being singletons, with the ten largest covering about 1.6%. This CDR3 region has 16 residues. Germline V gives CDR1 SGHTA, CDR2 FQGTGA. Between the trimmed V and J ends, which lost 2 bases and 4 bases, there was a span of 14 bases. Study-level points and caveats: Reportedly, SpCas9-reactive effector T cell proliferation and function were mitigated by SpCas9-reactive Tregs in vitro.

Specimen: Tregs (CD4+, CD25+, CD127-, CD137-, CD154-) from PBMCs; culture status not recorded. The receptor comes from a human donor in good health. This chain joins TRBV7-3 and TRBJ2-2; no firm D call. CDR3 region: CASSLGRITGTGELFF. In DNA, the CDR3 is TGTGCCAGCAGCTTAGGGCGTATTACGGGCACCGGGGAGCTGTTTTTT.